Listed below are T cell receptor beta chains from one sample, sequenced in a study of T cell repertoires in cytomegalovirus infection. No antigens are known for them. TCRdb re-derived calls from the reads in MiXCR, one entry per CDR3 protein. The repertoire holds over 100,000 distinct CDR3 sequences, around 28% seen once, with approximately 78% in the top ten. Specimen: CD8+ T cells from cultured PBMCs, collected from culture after CMV antigen stimulation. The source of these receptors is a human donor in good health (CMV status not recorded). Some clones in this sample may be carry-over from other donors' samples. Each CDR3 is given with its conserved first and last residue. Fields, in order: V gene, D gene, J gene, clone size, CDR3 length, CDR3 protein, CDR3 DNA. The D gene is left open where the match is weak. A clone size is listed for some rows: how often the clone was seen (once, few, many), or a class if it is expanded.

TRBV11-3	TRBD2	TRBJ2-6	NA	18	CASSPGGAQSSGANVLTF	TGTGCCAGCAGCCCCGGGGGGGCCCAAAGCTCTGGGGCCAACGTCCTGACTTTC
TRBV27	NA	TRBJ1-6	NA	13	CASSYNPNSPLHF	TGTGCCAGCAGTTATAACCCCAATTCACCCCTCCACTTT
TRBV12-3/TRBV12-4	NA	TRBJ2-7	once	13	CASSSSGGDEQYF	NA
TRBV5-6	NA	TRBJ2-1	NA	14	CASSKTNSVNEQFF	TGTGCCAGCAGCAAGACAAACTCCGTCAATGAGCAGTTCTTC
TRBV28	NA	TRBJ2-6	NA	16	CASSPPSDAGPNVLTF	TGTGCCAGCAGTCCCCCGTCGGACGCTGGTCCCAACGTCCTGACTTTC
TRBV28	NA	TRBJ2-4	NA	15	CASSLDISPKNIQYF	TGTGCCAGCAGTTTGGACATAAGCCCTAAAAACATTCAGTACTTC
TRBV6-8	NA	TRBJ2-2	few	14	CASSYTQDTGELFF	TGTGCCAGCAGTTATACACAGGACACCGGGGAGCTGTTTTTT
TRBV7-8	TRBD2	TRBJ2-3	NA	16	CASSLYERGAIDTQYF	TGTGCCAGCAGCTTATACGAGCGGGGGGCGATAGATACGCAGTATTTT
TRBV6-5	TRBD2	TRBJ2-1	NA	17	CASSYIGLAGEYNEQFF	TGTGCCAGCAGTTACATCGGACTAGCGGGGGAATACAATGAGCAGTTCTTC
TRBV4-1	TRBD2	TRBJ2-2	few	18	CASSQTLLAGFVTGELFF	TGCGCCAGCAGCCAAACTTTACTAGCGGGGTTTGTCACCGGGGAGCTGTTTTTT
TRBV4-1	NA	TRBJ1-1	NA	17	CASSQDRGGGMNTEAFF	TGCGCCAGCAGCCAAGATCGTGGAGGGGGAATGAACACTGAAGCTTTCTTT
TRBV12-3/TRBV12-4	NA	TRBJ1-2	few	11	CASRWGYGYTF	TGTGCCAGCAGATGGGGGTATGGCTACACCTTC
TRBV10-3	NA	TRBJ1-5	few	14	CAISESRRDQPQHF	TGTGCCATCAGTGAGTCGAGGCGGGATCAGCCCCAGCATTTT
TRBV7-6	TRBD2	TRBJ2-1	few	16	CASSGPATRGGNEQFF	TGTGCCAGCAGCGGACCGGCGACTAGGGGAGGGAATGAGCAGTTCTTC
TRBV9	TRBD2	TRBJ2-1	NA	20	CASSVQPGLAGARSYNEQFF	TGTGCCAGCAGCGTACAGCCGGGACTAGCGGGGGCTCGCTCCTACAATGAGCAGTTCTTC
TRBV5-6	TRBD1	TRBJ2-1	NA	16	CASSLVLRTGGLEQFF	TGTGCCAGCAGCTTGGTACTAAGGACAGGGGGCCTGGAGCAGTTCTTC
TRBV4-1	NA	TRBJ1-1	NA	14	CASSQVVGNTEAFF	TGCGCCAGCAGCCAAGTGGTCGGGAACACTGAAGCTTTCTTT
TRBV2	NA	TRBJ1-4	once	14	CASSGASTNEKLFF	TGTGCCAGCAGTGGGGCCTCAACTAATGAAAAACTGTTTTTT
TRBV7-9	TRBD1	TRBJ1-5	many	15	CASSLGGQGTQPQHF	TGTGCCAGCAGCTTAGGGGGACAGGGCACACAGCCCCAGCATTTT
TRBV7-8	NA	TRBJ2-3	many	16	CASSLRQGWGTDTQYF	TGTGCCAGCAGCCTCCGCCAGGGTTGGGGCACAGATACGCAGTATTTT
TRBV28	NA	TRBJ1-1	NA	14	CASSDSPGNTEAFF	TGTGCCAGCAGTGACAGTCCGGGGAACACTGAAGCTTTCTTT
TRBV7-7	NA	TRBJ2-1	NA	13	CASSLAEGGEQFF	TGTGCCAGCAGCTTAGCGGAGGGGGGTGAGCAGTTCTTC
TRBV11-2	NA	TRBJ2-7	NA	12	CASSFMEYEQYF	TGTGCCAGCAGCTTCATGGAGTACGAGCAGTACTTC
TRBV12-3/TRBV12-4	NA	TRBJ2-1	few	13	CASRQGLYNEQFF	TGTGCCAGCAGACAGGGACTCTACAATGAGCAGTTCTTC
TRBV12-3/TRBV12-4	TRBD1	TRBJ2-7	few	13	CASSAGTGFEQYF	TGTGCCAGCAGCGCCGGGACAGGGTTCGAGCAGTACTTC
TRBV12-3/TRBV12-4	TRBD1	TRBJ1-5	many	14	CASRETGSDPPQHF	TGTGCCAGCAGGGAGACAGGGTCAGATCCGCCCCAGCATTTT
TRBV7-9	TRBD1	TRBJ2-5	many	13	CASSRTGEETQYF	TGTGCCAGCAGCCGGACAGGGGAAGAGACCCAGTACTTC
TRBV9	NA	TRBJ1-2	NA	15	CASSVGQTGLYGYTF	TGTGCCAGCAGCGTCGGGCAGACTGGCCTCTATGGCTACACCTTC
TRBV11-3	NA	TRBJ2-1	few	19	CASSRNSLMMDESTDEQFF	TGTGCCAGCAGCCGCAATTCCCTCATGATGGATGAGAGCACAGATGAGCAGTTCTTC
TRBV11-3	TRBD2	TRBJ2-1	NA	12	CASSFASGEQFF	TGTGCCAGCAGCTTCGCTAGCGGAGAGCAGTTCTTC
TRBV4-1	NA	TRBJ2-2	NA	13	CASSHENTGELFF	TGCGCCAGCAGCCACGAGAACACCGGGGAGCTGTTTTTT
TRBV7-6	NA	TRBJ2-7	many	15	CASSRGSQGTYEQYF	TGTGCCAGCAGCCGGGGTAGCCAGGGGACCTACGAGCAGTACTTC
TRBV11-2	TRBD2	TRBJ2-3	NA	14	CASSLLAGGNTQYF	TGTGCCAGCAGCCTACTAGCGGGGGGCAATACGCAGTATTTT
TRBV11-2	TRBD1	TRBJ1-1	many	15	CASSLRPQGGFEAFF	TGTGCCAGCAGCTTACGCCCCCAGGGGGGCTTTGAAGCTTTCTTT
TRBV7-9	NA	TRBJ2-6	NA	14	CASSLVAGANVLTF	TGTGCCAGCAGCTTAGTGGCTGGGGCCAACGTCCTGACTTTC
TRBV9	NA	TRBJ2-3	once	16	CASSGRVDTATDTQYF	TGTGCCAGCAGCGGCCGGGTCGATACAGCGACAGATACGCAGTATTTT
TRBV7-6	TRBD2	TRBJ2-7	NA	15	CASNTGGGSPGEQYF	TGTGCCAGCAACACCGGGGGGGGCTCGCCTGGCGAGCAGTACTTC
TRBV7-8	TRBD1	TRBJ2-1	few	18	CASSPFRMGQGNYNEQFF	TGTGCCAGCAGCCCATTTAGGATGGGACAGGGGAACTACAATGAGCAGTTCTTC
TRBV7-8	NA	TRBJ1-1	many	12	CASSSWGTEAFF	TGTGCCAGCAGCTCCTGGGGCACTGAAGCTTTCTTT
TRBV20-1	NA	TRBJ2-4	NA	20	CSARAPSLRGGGLAKNIQYF	TGCAGTGCTAGAGCCCCTTCATTACGAGGTGGAGGGCTAGCCAAAAACATTCAGTACTTC
TRBV6-6	TRBD2	TRBJ2-5	NA	15	CASSYLAGFQETQYF	TGTGCCAGCAGTTACCTAGCGGGGTTCCAAGAGACCCAGTACTTC
TRBV4-1	TRBD2	TRBJ2-3	NA	15	CASSQGDYFTDTQYF	TGCGCCAGCAGCCAAGGGGACTACTTCACAGATACGCAGTATTTT
TRBV7-6	NA	TRBJ1-1	many	14	CASSLTDDATEAFF	TGTGCCAGCAGCTTAACTGACGACGCCACTGAAGCTTTCTTT
TRBV12-3/TRBV12-4	TRBD2	TRBJ2-1	NA	18	CASSPGTSGGAAYNEQFF	TGTGCCAGCAGTCCAGGGACTAGCGGGGGGGCCGCCTACAATGAGCAGTTCTTC
TRBV19	NA	TRBJ2-7	NA	16	CASSIRMGQAGYEQYF	TGTGCCAGTAGTATAAGAATGGGGCAGGCTGGTTACGAGCAGTACTTC
TRBV29-1	NA	TRBJ1-1	few	13	CSVAGGRNTEAFF	TGCAGCGTCGCCGGGGGGAGGAACACTGAAGCTTTCTTT